This TCR beta chain was captured in a study of blood T cell repertoires in COVID-19. Study at large: Collection of acute and convalescent COVID-19 samples took place in the United States, Italy and Spain. PBMCs, B-cell-depleted T cells, or T cells were the source of the cDNA or gDNA that made up the material.

In the original processing: Estimates of nucleated cell counts were drawn from the amplification of reference gene primers. TCRdb's copy holds only in-frame clones and misses some; the assay was immunoSEQ multiplex PCR. The DNA was the basis for D and trimming; V, J and clone size are from that table. The repertoire has a few hundred thousand clones, approximately 90% of them found once; the top ten carry less than 2.5%. The CDR3 sequence is 13 residues long. Germline V lookup: CDR1 MDHEN, CDR2 SYDVKM. V was cut by 2 bases and J by 9 bases, with 11 bases left in between. This TCR was recovered from a man younger than 35 with active or convalescent COVID-19. Source material: peripheral blood. The chain links TRBV28 to TRBJ1-5; possible D gene TRBD1, 5 bases. The CDR3 nucleotides read TGTGCCAGCAGTTTACAGCAGGGCGGGCCCCAGCATTTT. It specifies CASSLQQGGPQHF.